Below are 10 T cell receptor beta chains sequenced from a single sample in a study of OX40 agonist ivuxolimab in advanced cancers. Receptors were amplified or captured by the immunoSEQ multiplex PCR assay. The table was pulled from immuneACCESS by TCRdb, which kept in-frame rearrangements only. Such tables lose some clones; where checked, under half of the loss comes from unresolved V genes, and the rest has no known cause. The sample data list some 54,000 clones, and about four fifths of these were observed just once. Jointly, the top ten make up 1.2% of the sample. Sequences were derived from CD4+ or CD8+ T cells sorted from blood, sampled in a trial of the OX40 agonist ivuxolimab. The receptor source for this set is an adult with an advanced solid tumor such as melanoma, head and neck, liver or kidney cancer.

The V and J genes are TRBV2 and TRBJ1-5; the D is unclear. CDR1 is SNHLY and CDR2 is FYNNEI in the germline V gene. The V end was cut by 1 base, the J end by 2 bases, with 9 bases between. This CDR3 has 15 amino acids. In DNA, the CDR3 is TGTGCCAGCAGTGAAGACTCGGGAGGCAATCAGCCCCAGCATTTT. Its translation: CASSEDSGGNQPQHF.

The chain has TRBV14 and TRBJ2-1; 7 bases agree with TRBD2. The CDR3 has 14 residues. Per the germline V gene, CDR1 is SGHDN and CDR2 is FVKESK. V shed 11 bases, J shed 6 bases, and the junction held 13 bases outside the gene matches. CDR3 coding DNA: TGTGCCTCAAAGGCGGGAGACACCTTCAATGAGCAGTTCTTC. It specifies CASKAGDTFNEQFF.

This chain uses TRBV19 with TRBJ1-4; D unclear. CDR3 length equals 13 residues. Germline CDR1 LNHDA, CDR2 SQIVND (reference sequence). V was trimmed by 8 bases and J by 0 bases, leaving 7 bases between them. The CDR3 nucleotides read TGTGCCAGTCAGGCGCCAACTAATGAAAAACTGTTTTTT. Encoded protein: CASQAPTNEKLFF. The whole variable domain, filled in from reference TRBV19 and TRBJ1-4, reads DGGITQSPKYLFRKEGQNVTLSCEQNLNHDAMYWYRQDPGQGLRLIYYSQIVNDFQKGDIAEGYSVSREKKESFPLTVTSAQKNPTAFYLCASQAPTNEKLFFGSGTQLSVL.

The genes are TRBV6-5 and TRBJ1-2; D perhaps matches TRBD1 (5 bases). The CDR3 covers 14 residues. CDR1 is MNHEY, CDR2 SVGAGI, per germline. V was trimmed by 6 bases and J by 2 bases, leaving 13 bases between them. The CDR3 loop is CASRSAGENYGYTF. Here the CDR3 DNA reads TGTGCCAGCAGATCAGCGGGGGAGAACTATGGCTACACCTTC.

The rearrangement joins TRBV19 to TRBJ2-1, with 7 bases matching TRBD2. CDR1 LNHDA and CDR2 SQIVND come from the germline V gene (reference sequence). This CDR3 contains 13 residues. V shed 3 bases, J shed 6 bases, and the junction held 2 bases outside the gene matches. Written as DNA, the CDR3 is TGTGCCAGTAGTATTGAGCGGGGCAATGAGCAGTTCTTC. Residues: CASSIERGNEQFF.

The genes are TRBV6-5 and TRBJ2-7, with 10 bases aligning to TRBD2. CDR3 length: 14 amino acids. Germline V CDR1 and CDR2: MNHEY, SVGAGI. The V segment lost 6 bases and the J segment 3 bases; nucleotides outside the gene matches: 5. CDR3 in DNA: TGTGCCAGCAGCCCTAGCGGGAGTCTCTACGAGCAGTACTTC. It specifies CASSPSGSLYEQYF.

The chain combines TRBV5-1 with TRBJ2-7, with 10 bases lining up with TRBD2. This CDR3 contains 16 residues. Germline V CDR1 and CDR2: SGHRS, YFSETQ. Trimming removed 0 bases from V and 4 bases from J; junction bases left unmatched: 7. This CDR3 reads CASSLEVAGGPYEQYF. In DNA, the CDR3 is TGCGCCAGCAGCTTGGAGGTAGCGGGAGGACCTTACGAGCAGTACTTC. The full variable domain, with the rest looked up from reference TRBV5-1 and TRBJ2-7, is KAGVTQTPRYLIKTRGQQVTLSCSPISGHRSVSWYQQTPGQGLQFLFEYFSETQRNKGNFPGRFSGRQFSNSRSEMNVSTLELGDSALYLCASSLEVAGGPYEQYFGPGTRLTVT.

The CDR3 here is CASSVRPSEKLFF. CDR3 nucleotides: TGTGCCAGCAGCGTTCGTCCCAGTGAAAAACTGTTTTTT. The chain couples TRBV9 to TRBJ1-4; D is unclear. The CDR3 runs 13 residues. The germline CDR1 and CDR2 sequences are SGDLS and YYNGEE. Trimming took off 2 bases at V and 7 bases at J, with 9 bases between the two ends. Combining the CDR3 with reference TRBV9 and TRBJ1-4 gives the whole variable domain DSGVTQTPKHLITATGQRVTLRCSPRSGDLSVYWYQQSLDQGLQFLIQYYNGEERAKGNILERFSAQQFPDLHSELNLSSLELGDSALYFCASSVRPSEKLFFGSGTQLSVL.

V and J are TRBV7-2 and TRBJ1-3; D is unresolved. V lost 1 base and J lost 0, with 7 bases in between. This CDR3 has 15 residues. Germline V lookup: CDR1 SGHTA, CDR2 FQGNSA. The CDR3 DNA is TGTGCCAGCAGCTTAGGGTTTAGCTCTGGAAACACCATATATTTT. The encoded protein is CASSLGFSSGNTIYF.

The CDR3 sequence is CSVEDVFFSKGEYNEQFF. The CDR3 nucleotides read TGCAGCGTTGAAGACGTCTTCTTTTCTAAGGGCGAGTACAATGAGCAGTTCTTC. The chain links TRBV29-1 to TRBJ2-1; D is unresolved. The CDR3 totals 18 residues. Trimming left V 0 bases short and J 4 bases short, with 22 bases between. The V gene's germline CDR1 is SQVTM and CDR2 ANQGSEA.